The subject of this entry is one TCR beta chain. V shed 2 bases and J 5 bases; nucleotides not matched to a gene: 5. This CDR3 is 15 amino acids long. CDR1 and CDR2 (germline): MNHGY, SVAAGI. In the authors' workflow: Amplification from reference gene primers served as the basis for estimated nucleated cell counts. The data were produced by immunoSEQ multiplex PCR, yet TCRdb's version contains in-frame clones alone and is incomplete. Clone size and the V and J calls come from that table; the DNA yielded D and trimming. In the table there are about 400,000 clones, roughly 87% of which are singletons. The data stem from a study of blood T cell repertoires in COVID-19. Across the whole study: Sample material is recorded as cDNA or gDNA derived from T cells, B-cell-depleted T cells, or PBMCs.

Participants were aged about 18 to 89 years from about two dozen US areas. Allocation to cohorts depended on clinical history reported by the participants. The rearrangement uses TRBV6-9 and TRBJ2-3; TRBD1 agrees at 9 bases. What was sequenced was PBMCs or T cells enriched from blood (not recorded which). This sequence was found in a woman aged 35 to 49 with acute COVID-19. CDR3 amino acids: CASSYRDRVGDTQYF. The CDR3 nucleotides are TGTGCCAGCAGTTATCGGGACAGGGTTGGAGATACGCAGTATTTT.